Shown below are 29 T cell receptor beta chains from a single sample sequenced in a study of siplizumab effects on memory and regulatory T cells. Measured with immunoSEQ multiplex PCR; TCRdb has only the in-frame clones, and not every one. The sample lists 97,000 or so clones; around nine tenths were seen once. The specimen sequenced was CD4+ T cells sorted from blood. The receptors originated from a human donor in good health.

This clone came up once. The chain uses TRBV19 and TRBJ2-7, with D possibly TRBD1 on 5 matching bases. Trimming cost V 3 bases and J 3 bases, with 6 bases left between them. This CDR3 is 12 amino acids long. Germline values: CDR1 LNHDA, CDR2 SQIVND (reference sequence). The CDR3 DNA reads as TGTGCCAGTAGTATCCAGGGCTACGAGCAGTACTTC. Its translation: CASSIQGYEQYF.

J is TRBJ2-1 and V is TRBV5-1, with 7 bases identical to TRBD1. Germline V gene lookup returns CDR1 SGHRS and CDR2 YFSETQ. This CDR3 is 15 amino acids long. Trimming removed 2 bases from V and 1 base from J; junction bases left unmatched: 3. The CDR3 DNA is TGCGCCAGCAGCTTCCGGGGACAGTCCTACAATGAGCAGTTCTTC. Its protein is CASSFRGQSYNEQFF.

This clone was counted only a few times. CDR3 DNA: TGTGCCAGTAGTGGTCGGTGGCAGGGGGCTAATGAAAAACTGTTTTTT. Protein sequence: CASSGRWQGANEKLFF. The chain recombines TRBV19 with TRBJ1-4, with 7 bases matching TRBD1. This CDR3 is built from 16 residues. Germline V gene lookup returns CDR1 LNHDA and CDR2 SQIVND (reference sequence). V lost 5 bases, J lost 3 bases, and 9 bases stayed unmatched.

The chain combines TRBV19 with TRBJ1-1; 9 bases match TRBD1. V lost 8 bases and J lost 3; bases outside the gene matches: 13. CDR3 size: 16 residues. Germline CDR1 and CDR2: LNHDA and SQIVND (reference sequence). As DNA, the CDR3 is TGTGCCAGTCGGACGGGACAGGGCCCTGGGGACACTGAAGCTTTCTTT. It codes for CASRTGQGPGDTEAFF.

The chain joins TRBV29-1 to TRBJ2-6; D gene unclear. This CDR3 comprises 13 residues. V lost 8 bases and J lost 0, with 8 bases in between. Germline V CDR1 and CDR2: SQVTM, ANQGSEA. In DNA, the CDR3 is TGCAGCCGGTTTGTCTCTGGGGCCAACGTCCTGACTTTC. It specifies CSRFVSGANVLTF.

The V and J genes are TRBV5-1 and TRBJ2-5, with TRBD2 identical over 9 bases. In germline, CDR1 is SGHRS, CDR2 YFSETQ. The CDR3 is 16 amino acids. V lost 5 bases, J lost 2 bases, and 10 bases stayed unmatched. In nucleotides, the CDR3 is TGCGCCAGCAGGAAGGGGCTAGCGGGAAAACAAGAGACCCAGTACTTC. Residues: CASRKGLAGKQETQYF.

CDR3 sequence: CAWSVQEGQKQYF. The CDR3 nucleotides read TGTGCCTGGAGTGTACAAGAGGGGCAGAAGCAGTACTTC. The gene calls are TRBV30 and TRBJ2-7; D possibly matches TRBD1 or TRBD2 (5 bases each). CDR1 and CDR2 from the germline V gene are GTSNPN and SVGIG (reference sequence). The V gene lost 0 bases and the J gene lost 8 bases, with 14 bases spanning the gap. This CDR3 comprises 13 residues.

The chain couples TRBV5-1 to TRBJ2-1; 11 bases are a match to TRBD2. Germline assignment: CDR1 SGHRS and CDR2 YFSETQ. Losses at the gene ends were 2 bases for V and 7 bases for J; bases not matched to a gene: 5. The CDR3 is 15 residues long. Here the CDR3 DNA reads TGCGCCAGCAGCTTAGGACTAGCGGGTTTAAATGAGCAGTTCTTC. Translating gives CASSLGLAGLNEQFF.

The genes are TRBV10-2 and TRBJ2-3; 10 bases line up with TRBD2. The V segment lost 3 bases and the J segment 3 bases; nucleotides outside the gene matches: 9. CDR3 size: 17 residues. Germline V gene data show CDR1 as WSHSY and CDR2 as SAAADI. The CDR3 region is CASSDPRLAGQTDTQYF. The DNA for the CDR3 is TGCGCCAGCAGTGACCCCCGACTAGCGGGTCAGACAGATACGCAGTATTTT.

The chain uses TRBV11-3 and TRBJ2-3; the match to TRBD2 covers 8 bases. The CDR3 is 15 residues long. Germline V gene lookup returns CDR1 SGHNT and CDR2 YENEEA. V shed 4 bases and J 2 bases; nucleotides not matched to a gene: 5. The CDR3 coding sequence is TGTGCCAGCAGCTCGCGAGCGGGAGTCACAGATACGCAGTATTTT. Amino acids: CASSSRAGVTDTQYF.

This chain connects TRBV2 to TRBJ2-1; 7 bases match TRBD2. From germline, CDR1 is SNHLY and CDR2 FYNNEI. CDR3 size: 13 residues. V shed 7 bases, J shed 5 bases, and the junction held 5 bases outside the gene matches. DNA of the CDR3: TGTGCCAGCAAAGCGGGAACAAACAATGAGCAGTTCTTC. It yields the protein CASKAGTNNEQFF.

CDR3 sequence reads: CASSSSGFTDTQYF. The CDR3 DNA follows: TGTGCCAGCAGCTCCAGCGGCTTCACAGATACGCAGTATTTT. The chain uses TRBV7-2 and TRBJ2-3, with D perhaps TRBD2 (5 bases). Germline loops: CDR1 SGHTA, CDR2 FQGNSA. The CDR3 is made up of 14 amino acids. V was pared by 4 bases and J by 2 bases, with 10 bases between.

Written as DNA, the CDR3 is TGTGCCAGCAGCAGGGACACGCGGACCTACGAGCAGTACTTC. Its translation: CASSRDTRTYEQYF. The chain employs TRBV11-1 and TRBJ2-7, with a weak D call TRBD1 (6 bases). The V gene lost 5 bases and the J gene lost 2 bases, with 13 bases spanning the gap. The CDR3 extends over 14 amino acids. Germline loops: CDR1 SGHAT, CDR2 FQDESV (reference sequence).

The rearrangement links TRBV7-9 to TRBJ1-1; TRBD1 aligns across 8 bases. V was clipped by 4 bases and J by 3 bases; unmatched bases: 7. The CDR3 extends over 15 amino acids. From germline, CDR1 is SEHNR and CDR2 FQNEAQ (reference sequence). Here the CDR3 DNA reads TGTGCCAGCAGCTCTAGGACAGGGTTGGACACTGAAGCTTTCTTT. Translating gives CASSSRTGLDTEAFF.

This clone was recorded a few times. This CDR3 reads CASSGDRAYEQYF. In DNA form, the CDR3 reads TGTGCCAGCAGTGGGGACAGGGCCTACGAGCAGTACTTC. This chain connects TRBV28 to TRBJ2-7; 9 nucleotides align to TRBD1. Trimming cost V 5 bases and J 2 bases; bases outside gene matches: 1. This CDR3 region has 13 residues. The germline V gene encodes CDR1 MDHEN and CDR2 SYDVKM.

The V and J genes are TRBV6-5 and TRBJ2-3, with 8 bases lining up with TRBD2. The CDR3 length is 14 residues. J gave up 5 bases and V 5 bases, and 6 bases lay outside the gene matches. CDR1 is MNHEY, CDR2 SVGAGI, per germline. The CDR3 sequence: CASSLSGTGDTQYF. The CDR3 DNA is TGTGCCAGCAGTCTTAGCGGGACGGGAGATACGCAGTATTTT.

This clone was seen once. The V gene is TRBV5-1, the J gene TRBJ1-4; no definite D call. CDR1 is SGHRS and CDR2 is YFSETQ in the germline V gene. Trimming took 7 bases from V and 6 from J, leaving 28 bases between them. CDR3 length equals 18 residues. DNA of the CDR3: TGCGCCAGCCGAGAGGGCCGCGGCAGACACTCGCTAGATGAAAAACTGTTTTTT. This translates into CASREGRGRHSLDEKLFF.

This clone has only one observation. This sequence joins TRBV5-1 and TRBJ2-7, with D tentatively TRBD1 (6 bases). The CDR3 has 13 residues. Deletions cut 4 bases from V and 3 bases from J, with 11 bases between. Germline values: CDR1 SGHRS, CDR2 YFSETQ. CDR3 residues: CASSPTGNYEQYF. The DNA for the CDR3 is TGCGCCAGCAGCCCTACAGGGAACTACGAGCAGTACTTC.

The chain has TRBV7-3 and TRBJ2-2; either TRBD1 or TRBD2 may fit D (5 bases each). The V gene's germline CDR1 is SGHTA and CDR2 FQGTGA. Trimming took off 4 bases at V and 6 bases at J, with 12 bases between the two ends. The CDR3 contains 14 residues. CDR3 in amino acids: CASSWGPRAGELFF. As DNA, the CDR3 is TGTGCCAGCAGCTGGGGACCGAGGGCCGGGGAGCTGTTTTTT.

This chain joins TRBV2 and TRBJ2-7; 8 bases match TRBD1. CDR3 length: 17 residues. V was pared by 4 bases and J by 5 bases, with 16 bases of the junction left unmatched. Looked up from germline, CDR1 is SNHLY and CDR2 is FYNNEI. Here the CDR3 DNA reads TGTGCCAGCAGTGGGGTAAAAGGACAGGGTAAAGGAAACGAGCAGTACTTC. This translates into CASSGVKGQGKGNEQYF.

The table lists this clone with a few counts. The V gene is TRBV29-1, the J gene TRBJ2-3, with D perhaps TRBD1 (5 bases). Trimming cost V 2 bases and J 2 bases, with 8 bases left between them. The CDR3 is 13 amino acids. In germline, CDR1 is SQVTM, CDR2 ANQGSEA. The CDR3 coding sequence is TGCAGCGTTGAATCAGGGTTCACAGATACGCAGTATTTT. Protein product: CSVESGFTDTQYF.

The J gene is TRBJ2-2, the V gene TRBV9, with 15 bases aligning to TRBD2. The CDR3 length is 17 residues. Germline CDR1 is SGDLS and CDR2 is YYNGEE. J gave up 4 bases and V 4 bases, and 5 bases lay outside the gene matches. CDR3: CASSPRTSGRATGELFF. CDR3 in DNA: TGTGCCAGCAGCCCGCGGACTAGCGGGAGGGCCACCGGGGAGCTGTTTTTT. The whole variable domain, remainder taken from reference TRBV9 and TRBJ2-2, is DSGVTQTPKHLITATGQRVTLRCSPRSGDLSVYWYQQSLDQGLQFLIQYYNGEERAKGNILERFSAQQFPDLHSELNLSSLELGDSALYFCASSPRTSGRATGELFFGEGSRLTVL.

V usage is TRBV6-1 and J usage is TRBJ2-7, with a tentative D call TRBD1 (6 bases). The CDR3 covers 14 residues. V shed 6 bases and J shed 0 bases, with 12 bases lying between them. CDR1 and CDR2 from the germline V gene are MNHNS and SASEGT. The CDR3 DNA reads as TGTGCCAGCAGCACCTGGGACAACTCCTACGAGCAGTACTTC. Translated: CASSTWDNSYEQYF.

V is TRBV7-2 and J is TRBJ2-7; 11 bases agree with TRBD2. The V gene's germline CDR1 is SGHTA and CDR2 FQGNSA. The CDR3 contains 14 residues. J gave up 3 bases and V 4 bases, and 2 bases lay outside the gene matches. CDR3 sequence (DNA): TGTGCCAGCAGCTCCGGACTAGCGGGCTACGAGCAGTACTTC. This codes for CASSSGLAGYEQYF.

CDR3 protein: CASSHGRNEKLFF. DNA for the CDR3: TGTGCCAGCAGCCACGGACGTAATGAAAAACTGTTTTTT. The chain uses TRBV7-6 and TRBJ1-4; D uncertain. V was shortened by 5 bases and J by 4 bases, with 8 bases between the two germline ends. The CDR3 length is 13 residues. Germline assignment: CDR1 SGHVS and CDR2 FNYEAQ.

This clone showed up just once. The CDR3 region has the DNA TGTGCCAGCAGCTTAGATCGGGTGGGGCACGAGCAGTACTTC. This gives the protein CASSLDRVGHEQYF. This chain joins TRBV11-2 and TRBJ2-7, with TRBD1 as a possible D gene (5 bases). The V end was cut by 0 bases, the J end by 5 bases, with 11 bases between. Germline lookup yields CDR1 SGHAT and CDR2 FQNNGV. The CDR3 has 14 amino acids. Full variable domain (missing parts from reference TRBV11-2 and TRBJ2-7): EAGVAQSPRYKIIEKRQSVAFWCNPISGHATLYWYQQILGQGPKLLIQFQNNGVVDDSQLPKDRFSAERLKGVDSTLKIQPAKLEDSAVYLCASSLDRVGHEQYFGPGTRLTVT.

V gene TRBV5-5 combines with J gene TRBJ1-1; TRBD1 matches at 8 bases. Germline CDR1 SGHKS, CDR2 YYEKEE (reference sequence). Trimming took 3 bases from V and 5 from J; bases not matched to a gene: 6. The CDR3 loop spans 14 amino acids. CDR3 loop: CASSSQGVETEAFF. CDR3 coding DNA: TGTGCCAGCAGCTCACAGGGGGTTGAGACTGAAGCTTTCTTT.

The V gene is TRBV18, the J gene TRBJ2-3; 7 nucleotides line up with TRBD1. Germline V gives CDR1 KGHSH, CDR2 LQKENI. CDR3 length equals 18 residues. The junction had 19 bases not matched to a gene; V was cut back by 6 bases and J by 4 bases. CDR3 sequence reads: CASSRPGQFGRSSDTQYF. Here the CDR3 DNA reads TGTGCCAGCTCCAGACCGGGACAGTTCGGAAGAAGTTCAGATACGCAGTATTTT.

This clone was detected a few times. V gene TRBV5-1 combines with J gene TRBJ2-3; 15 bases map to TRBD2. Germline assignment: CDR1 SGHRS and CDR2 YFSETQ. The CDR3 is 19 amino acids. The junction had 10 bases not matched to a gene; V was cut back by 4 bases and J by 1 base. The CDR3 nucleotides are TGCGCCAGCAGCCCCCGGACTAGCGGGAGGGCCTCCGGCACAGATACGCAGTATTTT. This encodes CASSPRTSGRASGTDTQYF. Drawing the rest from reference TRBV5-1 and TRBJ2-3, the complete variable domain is KAGVTQTPRYLIKTRGQQVTLSCSPISGHRSVSWYQQTPGQGLQFLFEYFSETQRNKGNFPGRFSGRQFSNSRSEMNVSTLELGDSALYLCASSPRTSGRASGTDTQYFGPGTRLTVL.